This T cell receptor beta chain originates from a study of CD8+CD57+ T cells in acquired aplastic anemia. Study-level background: DNA from sorted CD4+ and CD8+ cells averaged around 3 ug.

Patients selected for sequencing had displayed CD8+CD57+ cell expansion by flow cytometry. The table lists this clonotype with many counts. CDR3 and TCR beta VDJ profiling relied on genomic DNA as the template. Each CDR3 protein gets one entry after TCRdb re-called the reads with MiXCR. This table holds roughly 500,000 distinct CDR3 sequences, less than 35% found once. This TCR came from a human donor with aplastic anemia. The sequencing input was sorted CD4+, CD8+, or CD8+CD57+ T cells (not recorded which) from PBMCs.

Written as DNA, the CDR3 is TGCAGCGCCCGCCCGGGGCAAAAAGAGACCCAGTACTTC. Translation: CSARPGQKETQYF. V usage is TRBV29-1 and J usage is TRBJ2-5; the D gene could be TRBD1 or TRBD2 (5 bases each). The V end lost 7 bases, the J end lost 3 bases, and 15 bases lay between the germline ends. The CDR3 is 13 amino acids. Germline CDR1 and CDR2: SQVTM and ANQGSEA.